This T cell receptor (beta chain) originates from a study of T cells in Graves' hyperthyroidism and ophthalmopathy (dated 2019 in TCRdb). Study-level background: Peripheral blood samples were taken at the time of initial diagnosis, prior to any treatment. To identify TCR V-J signatures that set the groups apart, the researchers used a discovery cohort of about a hundred patients, made up of roughly 45 with Graves' ophthalmopathy and about 55 with stable Graves' hyperthyroidism. In six Graves' hyperthyroidism patients, the study also compared T-cell repertoires from thyroid tissue with T-cell repertoires from blood. Once sampling was done, hyperthyroidism patients were given methimazole at a starting dose of 30 mg daily, whereas ophthalmopathy patients were given high-dose intravenous methylprednisolone. TCR Vbeta CDR3 sequencing of 120 to 150 peripheral blood samples (43 ophthalmopathy, 75 to 85 hyperthyroidism and some 17 progressor patients) is reported in the paper. Whether ophthalmopathy could be predicted prospectively was tested in an independent validation cohort made up of approximately 19 hyperthyroidism patients plus 17 patients who later progressed to ophthalmopathy. The 100 or so discovery patients were divided at random into training and test sets in a 7:3 ratio.

TCR beta CDR3 regions were amplified from RNA transcripts. For the first round of RT-PCR on the TCR CDR3, the HTBI primer set was used together with the Qiagen OneStep RT-PCR kit. Libraries were constructed in a second round of multiplex PCR, after which size selection and purification were carried out. Paired-end sequencing of the libraries was performed with 100 bp reads on an Illumina HiSeq2000. In the source study's methods: Raw data were processed with SOAPnuke, discarding reads with adapters, uncalled bases, mean Phred below 15, or no exact constant-primer or identifier match. COPE v1.2.5 was used to merge the high-quality paired reads, and each unique nucleotide sequence was defined as a clonotype. MiTCR v1.1 was used to align clonotypes to the IMGT TRBV, TRBD and TRBJ reference segments. The analysis included only V-J combinations with a frequency above 0.0001, which together covered 99% to 99.2% of the repertoires. The TCS score was defined as the ratio of F50 (clonal expansion) to E x V (chaos), calculated using BLOSUM62-based TCRdist between CDR3 peptides within each V-J. Welch's t-statistics and random forest reduced 500 to 550 V-J features to 13, which were used in a naive Bayes classifier (R e1071). TCRdb redid the processing of the public reads, applying fastp at Q25 and MiXCR, and retained in-frame beta chains. Entries are consolidated by CDR3 protein sequence, retaining the most common genes and DNA. The V and J calls follow TCRdb's processing rather than the paper's. This sample holds fewer than 350,000 distinct CDR3 sequences; around a fifth were observed only once. Approximately 35% of the sample is in the top ten clones.

According to the germline V gene, CDR1 reads MDHEN and CDR2 reads SYDVKM. The V end loses 4 bases and the J end loses 4 bases, and a stretch of 15 bases separates them. The CDR3 holds 15 amino acids from the cysteine to the phenylalanine. Only the CDR3 region is kept as DNA, spanning 45 bases read in frame from base 1. Points the paper makes about the study in general: In cross-validation, a model built on a 13 V-J signature told ophthalmopathy apart from stable hyperthyroidism with under 90% sensitivity and 81% to 82% specificity, and in testing the same model reached 80%/75%. During validation, the model predicted progression to ophthalmopathy a median of approximately six months ahead of onset, with just under 71% sensitivity and around 72% specificity. Blood samples also contained most of the expanded thyroid clonotypes (frequency above 0.001), which suggests that blood repertoires may reflect thyroid immune responses. No statistical method was used to set the sample size in advance, and investigators knew the group allocation.

A note on this clonotype: Its antigen target is currently unknown. No base quality values were provided; no much bigger clone lies one nucleotide off.

Moderately to severely active disease, a Clinical Activity Score of at least 3, a NOSPECS grade of at least 4, and a duration under 3 months were present in ophthalmopathy patients. Any patient with an uncontrolled infection, another autoimmune disease, pregnancy or lactation was excluded. Diagnoses were based on clinical symptoms, serum thyroxine and TRAb, thyroid ultrasound and orbital computed tomography. PBMCs were separated from 8 to 10 ml of fresh peripheral blood using Ficoll-Paque density gradient centrifugation. Total RNA was extracted using Trizol reagent, and RNA quality was assessed on an Agilent 2100 Bioanalyzer.

Sequencing input: blood. The receptor comes from a man over 45 with Graves' ophthalmopathy. The chain is assembled from TRBV28 and TRBJ2-3; TRBD2 might be the D gene, on 7 matching bases. The DNA is TGTGCCAGCAGTTCCGCGGGGGCCGGCCCAGATACGCAGTATTTT. The encoded protein is CASSSAGAGPDTQYF.